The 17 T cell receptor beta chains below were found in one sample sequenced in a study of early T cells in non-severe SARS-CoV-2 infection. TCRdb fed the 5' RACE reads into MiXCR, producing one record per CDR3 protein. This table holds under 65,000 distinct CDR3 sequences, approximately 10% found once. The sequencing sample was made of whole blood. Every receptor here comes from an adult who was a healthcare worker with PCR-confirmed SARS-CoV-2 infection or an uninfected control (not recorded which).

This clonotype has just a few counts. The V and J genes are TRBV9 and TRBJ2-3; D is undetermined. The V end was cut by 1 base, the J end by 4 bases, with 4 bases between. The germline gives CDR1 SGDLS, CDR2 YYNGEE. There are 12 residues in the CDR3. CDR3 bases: TGTGCCAGCAGCGTAACGTCAGATACGCAGTATTTT. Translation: CASSVTSDTQYF.

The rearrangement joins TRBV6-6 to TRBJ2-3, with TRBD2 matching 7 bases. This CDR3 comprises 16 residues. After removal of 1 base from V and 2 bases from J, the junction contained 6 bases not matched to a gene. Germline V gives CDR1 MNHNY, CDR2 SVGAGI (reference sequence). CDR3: CASSYFGTTITDTQYF. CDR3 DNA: TGTGCCAGCAGTTACTTTGGGACTACCATCACAGATACGCAGTATTTT.

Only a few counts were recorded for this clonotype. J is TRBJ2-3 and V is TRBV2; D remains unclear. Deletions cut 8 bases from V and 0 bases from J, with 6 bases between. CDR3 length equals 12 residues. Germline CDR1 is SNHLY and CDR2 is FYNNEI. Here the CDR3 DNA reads TGTGCCAGCCTCACCAGCACAGATACGCAGTATTTT. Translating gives CASLTSTDTQYF.

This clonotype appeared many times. CDR3 coding DNA: TGCAGTGCTAGATGGGGACCGGGAATGGTAAATGAGCAGTTCTTC. It specifies CSARWGPGMVNEQFF. The chain uses TRBV20-1 and TRBJ2-1, with D possibly being TRBD1 or TRBD2 (5 bases each). Germline V lookup: CDR1 DFQATT, CDR2 SNEGSKA (reference sequence). The CDR3 spans 15 residues. V lost 2 bases, J lost 7 bases, and 18 bases lay in between.

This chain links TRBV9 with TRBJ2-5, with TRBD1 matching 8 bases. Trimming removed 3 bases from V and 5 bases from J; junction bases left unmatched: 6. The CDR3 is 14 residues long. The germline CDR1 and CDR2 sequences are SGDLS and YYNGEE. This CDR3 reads CASSAGTGGETQYF. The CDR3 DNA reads TGTGCCAGCAGCGCGGGGACAGGCGGCGAGACCCAGTACTTC.

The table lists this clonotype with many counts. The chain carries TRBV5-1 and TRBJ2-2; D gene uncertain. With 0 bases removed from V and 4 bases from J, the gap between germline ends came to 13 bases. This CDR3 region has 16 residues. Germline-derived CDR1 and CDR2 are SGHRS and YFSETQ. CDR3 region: CASSLGTAMVTGELFF. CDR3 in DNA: TGCGCCAGCAGCTTGGGGACCGCGATGGTCACCGGGGAGCTGTTTTTT.

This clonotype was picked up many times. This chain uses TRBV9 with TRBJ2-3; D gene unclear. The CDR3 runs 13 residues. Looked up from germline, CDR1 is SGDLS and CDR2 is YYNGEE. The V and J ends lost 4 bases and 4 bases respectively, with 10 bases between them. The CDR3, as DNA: TGTGCCAGCAGCCAACACGGCCCAGATACGCAGTATTTT. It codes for CASSQHGPDTQYF.

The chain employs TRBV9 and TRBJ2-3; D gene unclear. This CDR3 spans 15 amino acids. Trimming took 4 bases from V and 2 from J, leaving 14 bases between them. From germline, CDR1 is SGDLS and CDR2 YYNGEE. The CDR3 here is CASSLTLRPTDTQYF. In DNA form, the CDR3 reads TGTGCCAGCAGCCTGACCCTTCGACCCACAGATACGCAGTATTTT.

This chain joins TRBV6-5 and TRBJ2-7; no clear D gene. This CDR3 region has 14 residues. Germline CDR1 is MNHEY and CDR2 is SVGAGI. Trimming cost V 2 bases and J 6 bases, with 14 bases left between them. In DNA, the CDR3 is TGTGCCAGCAGTTACGAACCACGGGCGCGCGAGCAGTACTTC. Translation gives CASSYEPRAREQYF.

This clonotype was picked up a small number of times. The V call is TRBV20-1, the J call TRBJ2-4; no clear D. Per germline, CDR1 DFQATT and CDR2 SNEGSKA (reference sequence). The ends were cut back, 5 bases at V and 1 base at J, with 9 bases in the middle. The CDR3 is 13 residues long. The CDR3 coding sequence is TGCAGTGCTGCTCTAGGGGCCAAAAACATTCAGTACTTC. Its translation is CSAALGAKNIQYF.

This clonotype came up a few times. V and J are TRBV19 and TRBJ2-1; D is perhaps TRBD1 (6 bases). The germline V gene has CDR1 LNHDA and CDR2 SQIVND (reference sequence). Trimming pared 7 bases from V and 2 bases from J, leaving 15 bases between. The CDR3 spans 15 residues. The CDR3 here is CASTVGQTTYNEQFF. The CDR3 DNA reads TGTGCCAGTACTGTAGGACAGACTACCTACAATGAGCAGTTCTTC.

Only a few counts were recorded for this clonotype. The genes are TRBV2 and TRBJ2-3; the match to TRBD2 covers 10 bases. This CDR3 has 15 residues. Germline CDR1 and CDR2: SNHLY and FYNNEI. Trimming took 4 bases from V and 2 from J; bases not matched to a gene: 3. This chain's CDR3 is CASSGLAGLTDTQYF. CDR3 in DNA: TGTGCCAGCAGTGGACTAGCGGGTCTCACAGATACGCAGTATTTT.

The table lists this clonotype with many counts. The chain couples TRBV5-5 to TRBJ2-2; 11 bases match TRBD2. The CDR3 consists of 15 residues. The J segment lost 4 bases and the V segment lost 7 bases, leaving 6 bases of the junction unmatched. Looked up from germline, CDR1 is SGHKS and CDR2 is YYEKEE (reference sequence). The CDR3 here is CASSLAGVSTGELFF. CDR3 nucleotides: TGTGCCAGCTCACTAGCGGGAGTCAGCACCGGGGAGCTGTTTTTT.

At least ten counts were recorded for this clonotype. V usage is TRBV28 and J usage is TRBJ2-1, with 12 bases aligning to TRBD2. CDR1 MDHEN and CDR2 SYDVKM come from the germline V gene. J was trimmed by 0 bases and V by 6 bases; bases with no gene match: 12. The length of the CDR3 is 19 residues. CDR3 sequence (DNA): TGTGCCAGCAGGCCACTAGCGGGGGGCCGCTATAGCTCCTACAATGAGCAGTTCTTC. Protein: CASRPLAGGRYSSYNEQFF.

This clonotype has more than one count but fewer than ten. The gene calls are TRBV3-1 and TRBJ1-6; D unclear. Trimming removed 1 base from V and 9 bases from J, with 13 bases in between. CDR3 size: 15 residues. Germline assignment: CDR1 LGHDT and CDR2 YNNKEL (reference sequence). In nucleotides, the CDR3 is TGTGCCAGCAGCCAAGTAGAGGGAGGAGGTTCACCCCTCCACTTT. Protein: CASSQVEGGGSPLHF.

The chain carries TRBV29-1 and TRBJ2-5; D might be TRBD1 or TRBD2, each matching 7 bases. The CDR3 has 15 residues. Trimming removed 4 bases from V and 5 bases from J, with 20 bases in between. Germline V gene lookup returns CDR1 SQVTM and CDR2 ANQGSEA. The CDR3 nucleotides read TGCAGCGTTGCGGGAGGAGGGGGCGGTTTGGAGACCCAGTACTTC. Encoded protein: CSVAGGGGGLETQYF.

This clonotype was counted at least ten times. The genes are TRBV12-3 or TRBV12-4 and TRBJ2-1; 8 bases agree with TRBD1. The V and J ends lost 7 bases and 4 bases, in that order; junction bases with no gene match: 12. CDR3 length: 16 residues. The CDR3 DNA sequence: TGTGCCAGCAACAGTAGGGGGACAGGTATTTACAATGAGCAGTTCTTC. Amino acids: CASNSRGTGIYNEQFF.